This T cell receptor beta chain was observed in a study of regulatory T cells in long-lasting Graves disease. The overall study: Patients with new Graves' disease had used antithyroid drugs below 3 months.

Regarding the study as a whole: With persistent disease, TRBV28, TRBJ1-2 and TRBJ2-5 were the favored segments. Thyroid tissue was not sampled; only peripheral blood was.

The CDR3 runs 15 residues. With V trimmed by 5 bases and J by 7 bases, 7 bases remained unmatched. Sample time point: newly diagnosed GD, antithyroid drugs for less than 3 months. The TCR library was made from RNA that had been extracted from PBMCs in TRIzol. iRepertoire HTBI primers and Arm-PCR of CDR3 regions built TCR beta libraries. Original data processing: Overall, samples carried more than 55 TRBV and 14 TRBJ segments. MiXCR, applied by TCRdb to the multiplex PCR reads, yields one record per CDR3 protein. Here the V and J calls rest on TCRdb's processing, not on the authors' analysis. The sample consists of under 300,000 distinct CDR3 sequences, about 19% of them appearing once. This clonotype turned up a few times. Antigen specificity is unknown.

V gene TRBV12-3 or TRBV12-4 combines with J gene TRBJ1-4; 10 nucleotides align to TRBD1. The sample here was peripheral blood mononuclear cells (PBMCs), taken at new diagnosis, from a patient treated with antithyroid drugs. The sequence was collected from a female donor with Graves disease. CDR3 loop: CASSHHGQGGEKLFF. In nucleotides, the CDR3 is TGTGCCAGCAGTCATCACGGACAGGGGGGTGAAAAACTGTTTTTT.